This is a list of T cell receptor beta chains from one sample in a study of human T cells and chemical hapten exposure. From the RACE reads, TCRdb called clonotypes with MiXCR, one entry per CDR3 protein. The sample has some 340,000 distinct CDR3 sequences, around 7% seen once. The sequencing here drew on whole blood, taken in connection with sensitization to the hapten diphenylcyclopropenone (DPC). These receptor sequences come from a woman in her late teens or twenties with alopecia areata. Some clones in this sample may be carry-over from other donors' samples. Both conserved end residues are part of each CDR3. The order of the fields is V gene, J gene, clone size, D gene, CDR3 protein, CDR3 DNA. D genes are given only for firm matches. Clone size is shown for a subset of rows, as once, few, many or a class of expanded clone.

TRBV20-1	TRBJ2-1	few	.	CSARDTGSSYNEQFF	TGCAGTGCTAGAGATACGGGGAGCTCCTACAATGAGCAGTTCTTC
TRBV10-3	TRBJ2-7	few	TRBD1	CAISDPTRDRSSYEQYF	TGTGCCATCAGTGACCCTACCCGGGACAGGAGCTCCTACGAGCAGTACTTC
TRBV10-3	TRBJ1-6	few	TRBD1	CAIRRTGGENSPLHF	TGTGCCATCCGTAGGACAGGGGGCGAGAATTCACCCCTCCACTTT
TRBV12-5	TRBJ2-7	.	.	CASVTIITGSYEQYF	TGTGCTAGTGTCACGATTATTACAGGGTCCTACGAGCAGTACTTC
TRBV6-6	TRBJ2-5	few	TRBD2	CASRAGGKETQYF	TGTGCCAGCAGGGCGGGGGGGAAAGAGACCCAGTACTTC
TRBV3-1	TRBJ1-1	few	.	CASSQDLAAEAFF	TGTGCCAGCAGCCAAGATTTGGCAGCTGAAGCTTTCTTT
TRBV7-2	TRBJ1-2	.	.	CASSRVDYGYTF	TGTGCCAGCAGCCGCGTTGACTATGGCTACACCTTC
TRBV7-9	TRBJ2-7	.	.	CASSSSETYEQYF	TGTGCCAGCAGCTCCTCAGAGACCTACGAGCAGTACTTC
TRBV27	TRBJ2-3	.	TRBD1	CASSLTGERDTQYF	TGTGCCAGCAGTTTGACAGGGGAGAGAGATACGCAGTATTTT
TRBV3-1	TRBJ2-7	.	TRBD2	CASSRRTSGGEQYF	TGTGCCAGCAGCCGCAGGACTAGCGGGGGAGAGCAGTACTTC
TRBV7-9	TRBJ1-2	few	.	CASRTDSNYGYTF	TGTGCCAGCAGGACGGACAGTAACTATGGCTACACCTTC
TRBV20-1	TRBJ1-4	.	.	CSAKNIGEKLFF	TGCAGTGCTAAGAACATTGGGGAAAAACTGTTTTTT
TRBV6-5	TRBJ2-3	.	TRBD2	CASSSGLAGAHDTQYF	TGTGCCAGCAGTTCCGGACTAGCGGGGGCCCACGATACGCAGTATTTT
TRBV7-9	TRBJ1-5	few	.	CASSLGTGINQPQHF	TGTGCCAGCAGCTTAGGAACAGGGATCAATCAGCCCCAGCATTTT
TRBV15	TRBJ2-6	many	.	CATSRDSGANVLTF	TGTGCCACCAGCAGAGATTCAGGGGCCAACGTCCTGACTTTC
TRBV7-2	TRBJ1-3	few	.	CASSQGGYPSGNTIYF	TGTGCCAGCAGCCAAGGAGGGTACCCCTCTGGAAACACCATATATTTT
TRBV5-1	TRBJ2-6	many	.	CASSLEVTGPSGANVLTF	TGCGCCAGCAGCTTGGAGGTGACTGGGCCCTCTGGGGCCAACGTCCTGACTTTC
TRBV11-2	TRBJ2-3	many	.	CASSLRPGSKDTQYF	TGTGCCAGCAGCCTTAGACCGGGGTCCAAAGATACGCAGTATTTT
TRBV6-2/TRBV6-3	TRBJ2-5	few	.	CASSFSVSQYF	TGTGCCAGCAGTTTTTCGGTGTCCCAGTACTTC
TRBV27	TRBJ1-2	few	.	CASTQREGAGMNYGYTF	TGTGCCAGCACCCAACGAGAGGGTGCCGGTATGAACTATGGCTACACCTTC
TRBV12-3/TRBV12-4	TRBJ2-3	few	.	CASSFGRSEYF	TGTGCCAGCAGTTTTGGGCGTTCAGAGTATTTT
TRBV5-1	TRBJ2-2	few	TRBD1	CASSRGQGLGSGELFF	TGCGCCAGCAGCCGCGGACAGGGCCTGGGGTCCGGGGAGCTGTTTTTT
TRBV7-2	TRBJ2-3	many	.	CASSLGPNTDTQYF	TGTGCCAGCAGCCTGGGACCGAACACAGATACGCAGTATTTT
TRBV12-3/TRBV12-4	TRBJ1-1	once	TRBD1	CASSLRGGADKAFF	TGTGCCAGCAGTTTAAGAGGGGGCGCAGACAAAGCTTTCTTT
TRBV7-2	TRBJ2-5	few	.	CASSLMFQETQYF	TGTGCCAGCAGCTTAATGTTTCAAGAGACCCAGTACTTC
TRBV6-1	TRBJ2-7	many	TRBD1	CASSEEDRESYEQYF	TGTGCCAGCAGTGAAGAGGACAGGGAATCCTACGAGCAGTACTTC
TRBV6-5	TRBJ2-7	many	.	CASSRAGYEQYF	TGTGCCAGCAGTCGAGCAGGGTACGAGCAGTACTTC
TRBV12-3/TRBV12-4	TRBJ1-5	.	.	CASSPRRAGGQPQHF	TGTGCCAGCAGCCCCCGGAGGGCAGGCGGTCAGCCCCAGCATTTT
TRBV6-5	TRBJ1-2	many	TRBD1	CASSYSRGGNYGYTF	TGTGCCAGCAGTTACTCCAGGGGGGGAAACTATGGCTACACCTTC
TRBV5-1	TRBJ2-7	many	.	CASSLDGPSYEQYF	TGCGCCAGCAGCTTGGACGGACCCTCCTACGAGCAGTACTTC
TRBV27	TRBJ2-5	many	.	CASTWRGGQETQYF	TGTGCCAGCACCTGGAGAGGGGGACAAGAGACCCAGTACTTC
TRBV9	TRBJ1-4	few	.	CASSVDPGRQEKLFF	TGTGCCAGCAGCGTAGACCCAGGGCGGCAGGAAAAACTGTTTTTT
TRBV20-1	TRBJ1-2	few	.	CSARDWASYGYTF	TGCAGTGCTAGAGATTGGGCATCCTATGGCTACACCTTC
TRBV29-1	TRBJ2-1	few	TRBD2	CSVLTSGGVSYNEQFF	TGCAGCGTGCTGACTAGCGGGGGAGTATCCTACAATGAGCAGTTCTTC
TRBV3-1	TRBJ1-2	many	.	CASSQGEGTSYGYTF	TGTGCCAGCAGCCAAGGGGAGGGAACCTCCTATGGCTACACCTTC
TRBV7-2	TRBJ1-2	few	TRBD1	CASSTQGAGYGYTF	TGTGCCAGCAGCACACAGGGGGCAGGCTATGGCTACACCTTC
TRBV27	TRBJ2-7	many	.	CASSPATGALEDEQYF	TGTGCCAGCAGCCCGGCAACGGGGGCACTGGAGGACGAGCAGTACTTC
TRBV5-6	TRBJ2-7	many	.	CASSLYGQTGYEQYF	TGTGCCAGCAGCTTGTATGGACAGACAGGCTACGAGCAGTACTTC
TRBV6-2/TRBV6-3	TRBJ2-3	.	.	CASSYRTVGTDTQYF	TGTGCCAGCAGTTACAGGACAGTGGGCACAGATACGCAGTATTTT
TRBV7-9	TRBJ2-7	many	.	CASSGRDSTYEQYF	TGTGCCAGCAGCGGGAGGGACAGCACCTACGAGCAGTACTTC
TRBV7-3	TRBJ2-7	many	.	CASSPQGGGYEQYF	TGTGCCAGCAGCCCGCAGGGAGGAGGTTACGAGCAGTACTTC
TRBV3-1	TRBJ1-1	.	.	CASSQVVGQIEAFF	TGTGCCAGCAGCCAAGTTGTAGGGCAAATTGAAGCTTTCTTT
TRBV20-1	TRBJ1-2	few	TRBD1	CSARGTGIDYGYTF	TGCAGTGCTAGGGGGACAGGGATCGACTATGGCTACACCTTC
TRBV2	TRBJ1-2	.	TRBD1	CASRFGTGNLRANYGYTF	TGTGCCAGCAGGTTCGGGACAGGTAATCTGAGAGCTAACTATGGCTACACCTTC
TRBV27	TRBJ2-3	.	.	CASSFRNKLRTDTQYF	TGTGCCAGCAGTTTCCGGAATAAACTCCGCACAGATACGCAGTATTTT
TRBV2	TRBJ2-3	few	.	CASSVGAEDTQYF	TGTGCCAGCAGTGTAGGGGCCGAGGATACGCAGTATTTT
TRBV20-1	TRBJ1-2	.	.	CSARVDTDYGYTF	TGCAGTGCTAGAGTCGACACCGACTATGGCTACACCTTC
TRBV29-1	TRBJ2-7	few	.	CSVEPNDTDEQYF	TGCAGCGTTGAACCTAACGACACGGACGAGCAGTACTTC
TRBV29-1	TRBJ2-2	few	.	CSVKSSGELFF	TGCAGCGTCAAGTCATCCGGGGAGCTGTTTTTT
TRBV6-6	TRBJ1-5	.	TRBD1	CASTTGQISNQPQHF	TGTGCCAGCACCACGGGACAGATTAGCAATCAGCCCCAGCATTTT